This T cell receptor (beta chain) is drawn from a study of cytomegalovirus exposure and HLA in healthy donors. General study points: Later on, an analysis found that several of the most significant clusters appeared to be linked to common viral pathogens, which included parvovirus B19.

This CDR3 comprises 15 residues. V lost 3 bases and J 0 bases, leaving 8 bases between the germline ends. CDR1 and CDR2 (germline): SGHTA, FQGNSA. With 60 Vbeta and 13 Jbeta primers, the PCR was carried out. The assay was immunoSEQ multiplex PCR, and TCRdb's table has in-frame clones only and misses some. The profile covers under 200,000 clones, with 68% appearing a single time and over 1.2% taken by the ten largest. As concerns this clone: The antigen remains unidentified.

Sequenced material: PBMCs. This TCR was recovered from a man aged 50-59 years in good health and CMV-seronegative. The chain couples TRBV7-2 to TRBJ1-4; D is unresolved. The CDR3 coding sequence is TGTGCCAGCAGCTTGAGGGTGGCAACTAATGAAAAACTGTTTTTT. This codes for CASSLRVATNEKLFF.